Presented here are 25 T cell receptor beta chains from one specimen sequenced in a study of human T cells and chemical hapten exposure. Time point given: pre-sensitization, week 0. The sample's treatment: therapeutic diphenylcyclopropenone sensitization with weekly scalp DPC. MiXCR was run by TCRdb on the RACE reads, yielding one entry per CDR3 protein. The data show some 360,000 distinct CDR3 sequences, roughly 4.6% seen once. The source material was whole blood, sampled in connection with sensitization to the hapten diphenylcyclopropenone (DPC). All receptors derive from a woman in her forties or fifties with alopecia areata. Some clones in this sample may be carry-over from other donors' samples.

This clonotype was counted many times. J is TRBJ1-2 and V is TRBV29-1; D is perhaps TRBD1 (5 bases). Germline V gene data show CDR1 as SQVTM and CDR2 as ANQGSEA. V lost 0 bases and J 8 bases, leaving 13 bases between the germline ends. The length of the CDR3 is 13 residues. The CDR3 is CSVEDSRVKGYTF. The CDR3 DNA reads TGCAGCGTTGAAGATAGCAGGGTAAAGGGCTACACCTTC.

The table lists this clonotype with a few counts. The V gene is TRBV12-3 or TRBV12-4, the J gene TRBJ1-1; D unclear. The CDR3 sequence is 12 residues long. V shed 6 bases and J shed 11 bases, with 16 bases lying between them. The DNA for the CDR3 is TGTGCCAGCAGCCTTTATGGGGAAGGGGCTTTCTTT. Its translation: CASSLYGEGAFF.

This clonotype was seen repeatedly, ten times or more. The rearrangement links TRBV7-9 to TRBJ1-2, with 10 bases fitting TRBD1. Germline V gene lookup returns CDR1 SEHNR and CDR2 FQNEAQ (reference sequence). The V segment lost 1 base and the J segment 8 bases; nucleotides outside the gene matches: 13. The CDR3 is 17 residues long. The CDR3 protein is CASSLVRTGTGVEGYTF. As DNA, the CDR3 is TGTGCCAGCAGCTTAGTACGGACCGGGACAGGGGTGGAAGGCTACACCTTC.

This clonotype was recorded many times. The chain couples TRBV28 to TRBJ2-1; 9 bases fit TRBD2. The germline V gene has CDR1 MDHEN and CDR2 SYDVKM. Germline trimming cut 2 bases from V and 3 bases from J; bases unmatched to any gene: 5. The CDR3 is 16 residues long. This CDR3 is CASSLESAGGYNEQFF. In DNA, the CDR3 is TGTGCCAGCAGTTTAGAATCAGCGGGGGGCTACAATGAGCAGTTCTTC.

This clonotype came up many times. This chain links TRBV28 with TRBJ2-3; 10 bases agree with TRBD1. This CDR3 is built from 14 residues. J gave up 6 bases and V 6 bases, and 6 bases lay outside the gene matches. Germline V lookup: CDR1 MDHEN, CDR2 SYDVKM. CDR3: CASRGPGQGDTQYF. The CDR3 nucleotides read TGTGCCAGCAGAGGTCCGGGACAGGGGGATACGCAGTATTTT.

This clonotype was detected only a few times. The J gene is TRBJ2-7, the V gene TRBV30, with D unclear. Trimming pared 4 bases from V and 5 bases from J, leaving 21 bases between. Looked up from germline, CDR1 is GTSNPN and CDR2 is SVGIG (reference sequence). This CDR3 comprises 15 residues. This CDR3 is CAWTAPGPGWDEQYF. In nucleotides, the CDR3 is TGTGCCTGGACAGCTCCGGGCCCTGGGTGGGACGAGCAGTACTTC. The variable domain in full, with the rest retrieved from reference TRBV30 and TRBJ2-7, is SQTIHQWPATLVQPVGSPLSLECTVEGTSNPNLYWYRQAAGRGLQLLFYSVGIGQISSEVPQNLSASRPQDRQFILSSKKLLLSDSGFYLCAWTAPGPGWDEQYFGPGTRLTVT.

The chain recombines TRBV12-3 or TRBV12-4 with TRBJ1-2; D remains ambiguous. V lost 1 base and J 5 bases, leaving 8 bases between the germline ends. CDR3 length: 13 residues. The CDR3 protein is CASSLGREYGYTF. CDR3 DNA sequence: TGTGCCAGCAGTTTAGGAAGGGAGTATGGCTACACCTTC.

V is TRBV10-3 and J is TRBJ2-4; D call uncertain. Germline CDR1 and CDR2: ENHRY and SYGVKD. This CDR3 is built from 15 residues. Deletions cut 0 bases from V and 2 bases from J, with 8 bases between. CDR3 sequence reads: CAISESGTSKNIQYF. CDR3 in DNA: TGTGCCATCAGTGAGTCTGGAACTTCCAAAAACATTCAGTACTTC.

Many counts were recorded for this clonotype. The chain recombines TRBV25-1 with TRBJ1-4; D gene unclear. CDR3 length: 14 amino acids. The germline V gene has CDR1 MGHDK and CDR2 SYGVNS. V lost 6 bases and J 4 bases, leaving 12 bases between the germline ends. This CDR3 is CASRGRADNEKLFF. The CDR3 DNA is TGTGCCAGCAGAGGGAGGGCAGATAATGAAAAACTGTTTTTT.

This clonotype came up a few times. The CDR3 region has the DNA TGTGCCAGCAGCGGGGACCTAGCCAAAAACATTCAGTACTTC. Translated: CASSGDLAKNIQYF. The chain links TRBV2 to TRBJ2-4; perhaps D is TRBD1 or TRBD2 (5 bases each). CDR3 size: 14 residues. V was clipped by 6 bases and J by 0 bases, with 9 bases between them. Germline V gene lookup returns CDR1 SNHLY and CDR2 FYNNEI.

The chain is built from TRBV20-1 and TRBJ1-5, with D possibly matching TRBD1 (6 bases). V gave up 3 bases and J gave up 6 bases, with 12 bases separating them. This CDR3 is built from 13 residues. Germline V lookup: CDR1 DFQATT, CDR2 SNEGSKA (reference sequence). The CDR3 here is CSARPTGSQPQHF. For the CDR3, the DNA is TGCAGTGCTAGGCCCACAGGGAGTCAGCCCCAGCATTTT.

This clonotype was picked up many times. The chain employs TRBV10-1 and TRBJ2-3; TRBD1 aligns across 9 bases. CDR3 size: 13 residues. Per the germline V gene, CDR1 is WNHNN and CDR2 is SYGVQD (reference sequence). The junction had 3 bases not matched to a gene; V was cut back by 7 bases and J by 4 bases. The DNA for the CDR3 is TGCGCCAGCACGGGACAGGGCGCAGATACGCAGTATTTT. Translating it yields CASTGQGADTQYF.

Ten or more counts support this clonotype. V gene TRBV5-1 combines with J gene TRBJ1-3; D is possibly TRBD1 (5 bases). Between the trimmed V and J ends, which lost 5 bases and 0 bases, there was a span of 12 bases. The CDR3 is made up of 15 amino acids. The germline gives CDR1 SGHRS, CDR2 YFSETQ. The CDR3 spells CASSLGTFSGNTIYF. CDR3 bases: TGCGCCAGCAGTCTGGGGACCTTCTCTGGAAACACCATATATTTT.

As concerns this clonotype: A much larger clone differs by one base, so this may be a read error. This chain connects TRBV29-1 to TRBJ1-1; D is perhaps TRBD1 (6 bases). Germline CDR1 SQVTM, CDR2 ANQGSEA. CDR3 length equals 13 residues. Trimming stripped 2 bases from V and 0 bases from J, with 7 bases between. The CDR3: CSVEQGMNTEAFF. In DNA form, the CDR3 reads TGCAGCGTTGAACAGGGGATGAACACTGAAGCTTTCTTT.

This clonotype has at least ten counts. This chain uses TRBV12-3 or TRBV12-4 with TRBJ1-5, with TRBD1 identical over 8 bases. The CDR3 loop spans 15 amino acids. The V gene end was trimmed by 4 bases and the J gene end by 3 bases; junction bases not matched to a gene: 5. CDR3 nucleotides: TGTGCCAGCAGTTCCGGGACAGGAGTCAATCAGCCCCAGCATTTT. The encoded protein is CASSSGTGVNQPQHF.

The gene calls are TRBV5-1 and TRBJ2-1, with 7 bases aligning to TRBD2. The J call may be wrong; the DNA end is better matched by TRBJ2-7. From germline, CDR1 is SGHRS and CDR2 YFSETQ. This CDR3 region has 12 residues. This CDR3 reads CASTPERGEQYF. CDR3 bases: TGCGCCAGCACCCCAGAGCGGGGTGAGCAGTACTTC.

Ten or more counts support this clonotype. The rearrangement links TRBV5-1 to TRBJ2-7; D might be TRBD1 or TRBD2, each matching 5 bases. V lost 3 bases and J lost 1, with 14 bases in between. From germline, CDR1 is SGHRS and CDR2 YFSETQ. The CDR3 extends over 15 amino acids. The CDR3 loop is CASSSPRGESYEQYF. As DNA, the CDR3 is TGCGCCAGCAGCTCTCCGCGAGGGGAATCCTACGAGCAGTACTTC.

This clonotype was seen at least ten times. The rearrangement uses TRBV12-5 and TRBJ2-1; 7 bases align to TRBD1. Germline V gene sequence: CDR1 LGHNT, CDR2 FRNRAP. J was trimmed by 2 bases and V by 7 bases; bases with no gene match: 8. The CDR3 is 15 residues long. The CDR3 loop reads CASAPPGTAYNEQFF. The CDR3 DNA reads TGTGCTAGTGCCCCTCCAGGGACAGCCTACAATGAGCAGTTCTTC.

In DNA, the CDR3 is TGTGCCAGTAGTATGCCTGTGGGGATCGATGAAAAACTGTTTTTT. Its protein is CASSMPVGIDEKLFF. The chain carries TRBV19 and TRBJ1-4; no clear D. The CDR3 length is 15 residues. The germline CDR1 and CDR2 sequences are LNHDA and SQIVND (reference sequence). V was pared by 3 bases and J by 6 bases, with 14 bases between.

J is TRBJ1-5 and V is TRBV5-1, with 7 bases aligning to TRBD1. V shed 0 bases and J 6 bases; nucleotides not matched to a gene: 6. In germline, CDR1 is SGHRS, CDR2 YFSETQ. The CDR3 totals 15 residues. The CDR3 DNA reads as TGCGCCAGCAGCTTGGGGCAGGGGGACGGTCAGCCCCAGCATTTT. It specifies CASSLGQGDGQPQHF.

This clonotype was seen at least ten times. V gene TRBV29-1 combines with J gene TRBJ2-1; TRBD1 or TRBD2 may be the D gene (5 bases each). From germline, CDR1 is SQVTM and CDR2 ANQGSEA. V shed 6 bases and J shed 2 bases, with 14 bases lying between them. The CDR3 covers 14 residues. The CDR3 DNA reads as TGCAGCGTGGCCGGGACGTTCGCCTACAATGAGCAGTTCTTC. Amino acid sequence: CSVAGTFAYNEQFF.

This clonotype has a count of ten or more. This chain joins TRBV29-1 and TRBJ2-1, with 8 bases fitting TRBD1. The CDR3 extends over 14 amino acids. Germline loops: CDR1 SQVTM, CDR2 ANQGSEA. Trimming removed 3 bases from V and 9 bases from J; junction bases left unmatched: 10. The CDR3 spells CSVDGFSGGGEQFF. The CDR3 DNA reads as TGCAGCGTTGACGGGTTTTCAGGGGGCGGTGAGCAGTTCTTC.

This clonotype was observed many times. This chain uses TRBV12-3 or TRBV12-4 with TRBJ2-5; TRBD2 matches 9 bases. Trimming removed 1 base from V and 10 bases from J; junction bases left unmatched: 7. The length of the CDR3 is 14 residues. DNA of the CDR3: TGTGCCAGCAGTTTAGGCGGGGGGGCCCCCGGCCAGTACTTC. Amino acids: CASSLGGGAPGQYF.

This clonotype has a count of ten or more. The chain is built from TRBV28 and TRBJ1-5, with 10 bases aligning to TRBD1. This CDR3 has 15 amino acids. The ends lost 5 bases at V and 6 bases at J; junction bases unmatched: 7. The germline V gene encodes CDR1 MDHEN and CDR2 SYDVKM. CDR3 region: CASSPRTGGGQPQHF. The CDR3 bases are TGTGCCAGCAGTCCCCGGACAGGGGGAGGTCAGCCCCAGCATTTT.

This clonotype has at least ten counts. V and J are TRBV9 and TRBJ1-2; 11 bases are shared with TRBD1. The CDR3 has 16 amino acids. J lost 7 bases, V lost 0 bases, and 8 bases had no gene match. Germline V gene data show CDR1 as SGDLS and CDR2 as YYNGEE. CDR3 bases: TGTGCCAGCAGCGTAGACCCAGGACAGGGGGCGCTTGGCTACACCTTC. Translating gives CASSVDPGQGALGYTF.